The 25 T cell receptor beta chains given below trace back to one sample, sequenced in a study of shared clonotypes between healthy human individuals (dated by TCRdb to the early 2020s). Library preparation used the immunoSEQ multiplex PCR assay. The source is immuneACCESS, and TCRdb retained only in-frame sequences with V and J called. Part of the clones is not carried over; for the studies checked, unresolved V genes explain less than half of this, and the remainder is unexplained. This sample holds more than 1,200,000 clones; 98% were observed only once. The ten largest clones add up to approximately 0.4% of the sample. Material for sequencing was naive CD4+ T cells sorted from blood. The label giving this sample's cell subset or site can be read as: CD45RA+ positively selected. Receptors originate from a young man in good health.

V and J are TRBV5-4 and TRBJ2-2, with D possibly TRBD2 on 5 matching bases. Germline V CDR1 and CDR2: SGHNT, YYREEE (reference sequence). CDR3 length: 16 amino acids. Trimming took off 6 bases at V and 6 bases at J, with 21 bases between the two ends. CDR3: CASTSFKGSRSGELFF. In nucleotides, the CDR3 is TGTGCCAGCACCTCCTTTAAAGGGAGTAGGTCCGGGGAGCTGTTTTTT.

Comment on this clone: Other DNA sequences of this sample code for an identical CDR3. The chain carries TRBV29-1 and TRBJ1-5; 8 positions agree with TRBD1. V was pared by 7 bases and J by 2 bases, with 4 bases of the junction left unmatched. CDR1 and CDR2 from the germline V gene are SQVTM and ANQGSEA. CDR3 size: 13 residues. The CDR3, as DNA: TGCAGCGCCGGACAGGGTGGCAATCAGCCCCAGCATTTT. Amino acid sequence: CSAGQGGNQPQHF.

J is TRBJ2-7 and V is TRBV5-4, with D perhaps given as TRBD1 or TRBD2 (5 bases each). Germline values: CDR1 SGHNT, CDR2 YYREEE (reference sequence). The CDR3 consists of 13 residues. V shed 4 bases and J shed 2 bases, with 10 bases lying between them. The CDR3 bases are TGTGCCAGCAGCCCTGGGACCACCTACGAGCAGTACTTC. Its protein is CASSPGTTYEQYF.

In the case of this clone: Other DNA sequences within the sample encode an identical CDR3. The chain couples TRBV20-1 to TRBJ2-7, with D unresolved. The CDR3 totals 11 residues. From germline, CDR1 is DFQATT and CDR2 SNEGSKA (reference sequence). Trimming cost V 0 bases and J 3 bases, with 3 bases left between them. CDR3 nucleotide sequence: TGCAGTGCTAGAGACCTCTACGAGCAGTACTTC. Protein sequence: CSARDLYEQYF.

The chain combines TRBV2 with TRBJ2-3, with 9 bases matching TRBD1. The CDR3 contains 15 residues. The trim removed 3 bases at V and 5 bases at J, leaving 6 bases unmatched. The germline V gene encodes CDR1 SNHLY and CDR2 FYNNEI. The CDR3 loop reads CASSEDRGGGDTQYF. The CDR3 coding sequence is TGTGCCAGCAGTGAGGACAGGGGAGGGGGAGATACGCAGTATTTT.

This chain uses TRBV7-9 with TRBJ1-4, with a possible D match to TRBD1 (5 bases). Germline V gene data show CDR1 as SEHNR and CDR2 as FQNEAQ (reference sequence). Trimming removed 1 base from V and 3 bases from J, with 9 bases in between. This CDR3 comprises 15 residues. This CDR3 is CASSLVGTANEKLFF. CDR3 sequence (DNA): TGTGCCAGCAGCTTAGTAGGGACCGCTAATGAAAAACTGTTTTTT.

The chain joins TRBV7-9 to TRBJ1-2, with TRBD1 identical over 10 bases. V lost 5 bases and J lost 8; bases outside the gene matches: 11. This CDR3 is 15 amino acids long. Germline values: CDR1 SEHNR, CDR2 FQNEAQ (reference sequence). The CDR3 here is CASSSRQGAALGYTF. For the CDR3, the DNA is TGTGCCAGCAGCAGTAGACAGGGGGCCGCTCTCGGCTACACCTTC.

The genes are TRBV5-1 and TRBJ2-5; D possibly uses TRBD1 or TRBD2 (5 bases each). The germline CDR1 and CDR2 sequences are SGHRS and YFSETQ. CDR3 length: 16 amino acids. Trimming stripped 4 bases from V and 4 bases from J, with 20 bases between. CDR3: CASSPPGPAPGETQYF. The CDR3 nucleotides are TGCGCCAGCAGCCCCCCGGGGCCGGCCCCAGGAGAGACCCAGTACTTC. Looking up the rest from reference TRBV5-1 and TRBJ2-5 gives the full variable domain: KAGVTQTPRYLIKTRGQQVTLSCSPISGHRSVSWYQQTPGQGLQFLFEYFSETQRNKGNFPGRFSGRQFSNSRSEMNVSTLELGDSALYLCASSPPGPAPGETQYFGPGTRLLVL.

Remarks on this clone: Other DNA sequences in this specimen translate into the identical CDR3. This chain links TRBV10-3 with TRBJ2-7; 12 bases map to TRBD2. The J segment lost 2 bases and the V segment lost 10 bases, leaving 3 bases of the junction unmatched. CDR3 length equals 13 residues. The germline gives CDR1 ENHRY, CDR2 SYGVKD. The CDR3 DNA follows: TGTGCCACCGGACTAGCGGGGACCTACGAGCAGTACTTC. It is translated as CATGLAGTYEQYF.

The CDR3 loop is CASSQTGGTEQFF. Written as DNA, the CDR3 is TGTGCCAGCAGCCAGACAGGGGGCACAGAGCAGTTCTTC. The gene calls are TRBV14 and TRBJ2-1; 10 nucleotides line up with TRBD1. Per the germline V gene, CDR1 is SGHDN and CDR2 is FVKESK. Unmatched junction bases numbered 3, after V lost 3 bases and J lost 10 bases. CDR3 size: 13 residues.

This chain uses TRBV5-4 with TRBJ2-1; 9 nucleotides agree with TRBD2. The CDR3 is 17 amino acids. J lost 8 bases, V lost 2 bases, and 14 bases had no gene match. CDR1 is SGHNT, CDR2 YYREEE, per germline (reference sequence). The CDR3 sequence: CASSLWSGRPEGDEQFF. The CDR3 DNA reads TGTGCCAGCAGCTTATGGAGCGGGAGGCCCGAGGGGGATGAGCAGTTCTTC.

The V and J genes are TRBV4-3 and TRBJ1-2, with D possibly matching TRBD1 (6 bases). The germline V gene encodes CDR1 LGHNA and CDR2 YSLEER. CDR3 length: 15 amino acids. Trimming pared 4 bases from V and 6 bases from J, leaving 18 bases between. The CDR3 loop is CASSLIRAAGDGYTF. The CDR3 region has the DNA TGCGCCAGCAGCCTAATCCGGGCCGCAGGGGATGGCTACACCTTC.

V and J are TRBV15 and TRBJ1-1, with 7 bases that match TRBD1. The CDR3 totals 16 residues. Germline values: CDR1 LNHNV, CDR2 YYDKDF (reference sequence). With 0 bases clipped from V and 4 bases from J, the junction kept 8 bases outside the gene matches. CDR3 in amino acids: CATSRDQGGSVTEAFF. CDR3 coding DNA: TGTGCCACCAGCAGAGACCAGGGGGGTTCTGTCACTGAAGCTTTCTTT. The whole variable domain, filled in from reference TRBV15 and TRBJ1-1, reads DAMVIQNPRYQVTQFGKPVTLSCSQTLNHNVMYWYQQKSSQAPKLLFHYYDKDFNNEADTPDNFQSRRPNTSFCFLDIRSPGLGDTAMYLCATSRDQGGSVTEAFFGQGTRLTVV.

This chain joins TRBV7-9 and TRBJ1-2; D call uncertain. The CDR3 is made up of 15 amino acids. The V and J ends lost 0 bases and 1 base respectively, with 9 bases between them. Per the germline V gene, CDR1 is SEHNR and CDR2 is FQNEAQ (reference sequence). The CDR3 region is CASSLARESNYGYTF. In DNA form, the CDR3 reads TGTGCCAGCAGCTTAGCACGGGAAAGTAACTATGGCTACACCTTC.

V and J are TRBV6-1 and TRBJ2-2; perhaps TRBD2 as D (5 bases). The CDR3 length is 14 residues. V shed 4 bases and J shed 5 bases, with 11 bases lying between them. CDR1 and CDR2 from the germline V gene are MNHNS and SASEGT. The CDR3 DNA follows: TGTGCCAGCAGTGGAGGGTCGAGGACCGGGGAGCTGTTTTTT. Translating gives CASSGGSRTGELFF.

The chain has TRBV5-1 and TRBJ1-3, with no clear D. The CDR3 is made up of 17 amino acids. The germline V gene has CDR1 SGHRS and CDR2 YFSETQ. The CDR3: CAPGGDSSPISGNTIYF. CDR3 nucleotide sequence: TGCGCACCCGGCGGGGATTCTTCACCAATCTCTGGAAACACCATATATTTT.

CDR3 in DNA: TGTGCCAGCAGCGTATTCTCGGGGCTAGAGAACACCGGGGAGCTGTTTTTT. This codes for CASSVFSGLENTGELFF. The chain uses TRBV9 and TRBJ2-2; either TRBD1 or TRBD2 may supply D (5 bases each). The V end was cut by 1 base, the J end by 1 base, with 14 bases between. This CDR3 contains 17 residues. Germline V gene sequence: CDR1 SGDLS, CDR2 YYNGEE.

The chain combines TRBV30 with TRBJ1-2; 8 positions match TRBD1. The CDR3 is 15 amino acids. V dropped 3 bases and J dropped 8; count of bases not matched to a gene: 14. Germline V gene sequence: CDR1 GTSNPN, CDR2 SVGIG (reference sequence). CDR3 sequence: CAWSGPGQVKSGYTF. DNA for the CDR3: TGTGCCTGGAGCGGACCGGGACAGGTGAAGAGCGGCTACACCTTC.

The V and J genes are TRBV7-8 and TRBJ2-2, with 7 positions matching TRBD2. The V gene end was trimmed by 3 bases and the J gene end by 2 bases; junction bases not matched to a gene: 6. The CDR3 spans 16 residues. Germline V gene data show CDR1 as SGHVS and CDR2 as FQNEAQ. CDR3 coding DNA: TGTGCCAGCAGCTTTCTCGGGAGGCCTAACACCGGGGAGCTGTTTTTT. Protein sequence: CASSFLGRPNTGELFF.

The V gene is TRBV6-6, the J gene TRBJ2-7, with 11 bases that match TRBD2. V gave up 5 bases and J gave up 1 base; unmatched junction bases: 4. There are 15 residues in the CDR3. CDR1 is MNHNY, CDR2 SVGAGI, per germline (reference sequence). The CDR3 nucleotides read TGTGCCAGCAGTCCCCTAGCGGGAGGATCCTACGAGCAGTACTTC. The encoded protein is CASSPLAGGSYEQYF.

CDR3: CASIEGADTDTQYF. The CDR3 nucleotides read TGTGCCAGCATCGAGGGGGCAGACACAGATACGCAGTATTTT. V and J are TRBV6-1 and TRBJ2-3; 7 nucleotides match TRBD1. This CDR3 region has 14 residues. V shed 7 bases, J shed 2 bases, and the junction held 6 bases outside the gene matches. Germline V gene sequence: CDR1 MNHNS, CDR2 SASEGT.

Turning to this clone: The same CDR3 arises from other DNA sequences in this sample as well. This chain links TRBV30 with TRBJ2-7; D unclear. This CDR3 spans 11 amino acids. V was shortened by 3 bases and J by 3 bases, with 6 bases between the two germline ends. Germline loops: CDR1 GTSNPN, CDR2 SVGIG (reference sequence). CDR3 bases: TGTGCCTGGAGCCCAGGCTACGAGCAGTACTTC. It encodes CAWSPGYEQYF. The whole variable domain, filled in from reference TRBV30 and TRBJ2-7, reads SQTIHQWPATLVQPVGSPLSLECTVEGTSNPNLYWYRQAAGRGLQLLFYSVGIGQISSEVPQNLSASRPQDRQFILSSKKLLLSDSGFYLCAWSPGYEQYFGPGTRLTVT.

About this clone itself: Other DNA sequences of this sample code for an identical CDR3. V gene TRBV11-3 combines with J gene TRBJ2-1; weak D call: TRBD1 (6 bases). Trimming left V 1 base short and J 0 bases short, with 10 bases between. The CDR3 has 16 amino acids. Germline V gene data show CDR1 as SGHNT and CDR2 as YENEEA. CDR3: CASSLGVGGSYNEQFF. DNA for the CDR3: TGTGCCAGCAGCTTAGGGGTAGGGGGCTCCTACAATGAGCAGTTCTTC.

V and J are TRBV7-9 and TRBJ2-7, with D unresolved. The CDR3 is 11 amino acids. V dropped 5 bases and J dropped 7 bases, with 9 bases sitting between them. CDR1 SEHNR and CDR2 FQNEAQ come from the germline V gene (reference sequence). The CDR3 DNA reads TGTGCCAGCAGCCCTGCGCGGGAGCAGTACTTC. Its translation is CASSPAREQYF.

On this clone itself: The same CDR3 can be traced to other DNA sequences in this sample. This chain links TRBV5-1 with TRBJ2-5; D unclear. The CDR3 is made up of 13 amino acids. CDR1 SGHRS and CDR2 YFSETQ come from the germline V gene. Trimming cost V 1 base and J 3 bases, with 7 bases left between them. CDR3 coding DNA: TGCGCCAGCAGCTTGACTGTTGAAGAGACCCAGTACTTC. This translates into CASSLTVEETQYF.